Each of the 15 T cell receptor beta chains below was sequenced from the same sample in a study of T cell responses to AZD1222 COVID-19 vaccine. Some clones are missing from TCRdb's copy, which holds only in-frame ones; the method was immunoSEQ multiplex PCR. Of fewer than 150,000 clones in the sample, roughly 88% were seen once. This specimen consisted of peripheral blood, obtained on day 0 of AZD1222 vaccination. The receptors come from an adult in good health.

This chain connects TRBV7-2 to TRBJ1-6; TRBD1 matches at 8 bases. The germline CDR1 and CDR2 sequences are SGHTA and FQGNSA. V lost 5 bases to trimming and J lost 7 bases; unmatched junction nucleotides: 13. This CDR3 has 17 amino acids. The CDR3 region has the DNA TGTGCCAGCAGCCCAAAAGGGATGACAGGGGTGAATTCACCCCTCCACTTT. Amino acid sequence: CASSPKGMTGVNSPLHF.

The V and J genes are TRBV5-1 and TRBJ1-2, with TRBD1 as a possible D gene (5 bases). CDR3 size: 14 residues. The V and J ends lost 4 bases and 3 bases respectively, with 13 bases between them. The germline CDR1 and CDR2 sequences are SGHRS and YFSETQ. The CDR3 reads CASSQAPGDYGYTF. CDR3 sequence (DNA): TGCGCCAGCAGCCAGGCCCCGGGGGACTATGGCTACACCTTC. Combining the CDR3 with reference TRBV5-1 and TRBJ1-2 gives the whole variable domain KAGVTQTPRYLIKTRGQQVTLSCSPISGHRSVSWYQQTPGQGLQFLFEYFSETQRNKGNFPGRFSGRQFSNSRSEMNVSTLELGDSALYLCASSQAPGDYGYTFGSGTRLTVV.

The CDR3 DNA reads TGTGCCAGCAGTTTGGGGACAGGCAACTCCTATAATTCACCCCTCCACTTT. Encoded protein: CASSLGTGNSYNSPLHF. This chain connects TRBV28 to TRBJ1-6, with TRBD1 matching over 8 bases. The CDR3 is 17 amino acids. V was pared by 3 bases and J by 0 bases, with 4 bases of the junction left unmatched. Looked up from germline, CDR1 is MDHEN and CDR2 is SYDVKM.

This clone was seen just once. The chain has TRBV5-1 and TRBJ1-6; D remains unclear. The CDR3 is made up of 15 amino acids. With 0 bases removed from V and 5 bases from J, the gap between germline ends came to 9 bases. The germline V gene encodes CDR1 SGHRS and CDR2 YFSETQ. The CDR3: CASSLGTPNNSPLHF. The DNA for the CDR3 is TGCGCCAGCAGCTTGGGGACTCCAAATAATTCACCCCTCCACTTT.

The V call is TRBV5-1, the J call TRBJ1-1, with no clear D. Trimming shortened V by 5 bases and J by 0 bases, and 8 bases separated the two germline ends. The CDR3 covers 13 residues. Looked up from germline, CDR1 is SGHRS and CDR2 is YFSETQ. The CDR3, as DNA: TGCGCCAGCAGGGAGACTATGAACACTGAAGCTTTCTTT. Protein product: CASRETMNTEAFF.

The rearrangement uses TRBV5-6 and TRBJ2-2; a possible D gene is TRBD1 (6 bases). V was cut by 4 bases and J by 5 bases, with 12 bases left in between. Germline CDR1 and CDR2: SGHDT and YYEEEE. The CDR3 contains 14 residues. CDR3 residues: CASSPQGFTGELFF. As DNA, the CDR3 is TGTGCCAGCAGCCCACAGGGTTTTACCGGGGAGCTGTTTTTT.

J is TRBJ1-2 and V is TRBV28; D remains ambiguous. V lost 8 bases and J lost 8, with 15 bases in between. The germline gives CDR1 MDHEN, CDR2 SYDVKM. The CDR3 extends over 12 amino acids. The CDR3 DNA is TGTGCCAGCGGGCCGATTGTAGGAGGCTACACCTTC. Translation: CASGPIVGGYTF.

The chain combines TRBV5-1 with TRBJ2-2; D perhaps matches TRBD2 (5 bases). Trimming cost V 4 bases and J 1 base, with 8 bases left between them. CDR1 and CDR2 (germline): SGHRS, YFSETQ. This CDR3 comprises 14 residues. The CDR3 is CASSPGGNTGELFF. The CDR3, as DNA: TGCGCCAGCAGCCCAGGAGGGAACACCGGGGAGCTGTTTTTT.

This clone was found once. In nucleotides, the CDR3 is TGTGCCAGTAGCCCTTTGGCTTCGAGGGGCTACACCTTC. Its translation is CASSPLASRGYTF. This chain connects TRBV19 to TRBJ1-2; D call uncertain. V was shortened by 6 bases and J by 8 bases, with 16 bases between the two germline ends. The CDR3 totals 13 residues. CDR1 and CDR2 (germline): LNHDA, SQIVND (reference sequence).

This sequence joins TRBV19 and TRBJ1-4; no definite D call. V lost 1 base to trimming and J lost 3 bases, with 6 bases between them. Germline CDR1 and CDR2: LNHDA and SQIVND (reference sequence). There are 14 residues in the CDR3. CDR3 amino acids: CASSIGSANEKLFF. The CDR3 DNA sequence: TGTGCCAGTAGTATAGGATCAGCTAATGAAAAACTGTTTTTT.

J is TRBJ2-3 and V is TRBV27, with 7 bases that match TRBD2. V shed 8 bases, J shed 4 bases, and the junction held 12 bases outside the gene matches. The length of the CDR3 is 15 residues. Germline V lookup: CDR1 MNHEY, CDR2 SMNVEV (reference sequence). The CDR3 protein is CASGKSGGFPDTQYF. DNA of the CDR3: TGTGCCAGCGGAAAATCGGGGGGATTCCCAGATACGCAGTATTTT.

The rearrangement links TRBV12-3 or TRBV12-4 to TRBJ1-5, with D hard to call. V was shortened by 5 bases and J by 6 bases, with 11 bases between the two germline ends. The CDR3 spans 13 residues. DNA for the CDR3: TGTGCCAGCAGTACCCTTAATGCTCAGCCCCAGCATTTT. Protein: CASSTLNAQPQHF.

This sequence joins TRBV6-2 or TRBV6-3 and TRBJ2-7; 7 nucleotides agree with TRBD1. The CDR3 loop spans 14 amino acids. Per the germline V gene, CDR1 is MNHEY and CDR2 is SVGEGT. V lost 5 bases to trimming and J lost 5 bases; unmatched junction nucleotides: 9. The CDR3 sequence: CASSPGTEAHEQYF. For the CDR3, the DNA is TGTGCCAGCAGTCCCGGGACAGAAGCCCACGAGCAGTACTTC.

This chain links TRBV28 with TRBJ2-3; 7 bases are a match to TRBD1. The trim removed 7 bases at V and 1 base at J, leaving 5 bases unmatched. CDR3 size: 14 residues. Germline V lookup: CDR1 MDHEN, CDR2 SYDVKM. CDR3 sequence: CASTGTVRTDTQYF. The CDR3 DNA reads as TGTGCCAGCACCGGGACAGTCCGCACAGATACGCAGTATTTT.

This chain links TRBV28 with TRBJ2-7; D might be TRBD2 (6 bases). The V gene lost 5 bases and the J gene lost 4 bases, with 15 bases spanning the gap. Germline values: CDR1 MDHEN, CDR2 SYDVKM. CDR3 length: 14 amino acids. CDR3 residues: CASSEWGERYEQYF. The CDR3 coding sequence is TGTGCCAGCAGTGAATGGGGGGAGAGGTACGAGCAGTACTTC.